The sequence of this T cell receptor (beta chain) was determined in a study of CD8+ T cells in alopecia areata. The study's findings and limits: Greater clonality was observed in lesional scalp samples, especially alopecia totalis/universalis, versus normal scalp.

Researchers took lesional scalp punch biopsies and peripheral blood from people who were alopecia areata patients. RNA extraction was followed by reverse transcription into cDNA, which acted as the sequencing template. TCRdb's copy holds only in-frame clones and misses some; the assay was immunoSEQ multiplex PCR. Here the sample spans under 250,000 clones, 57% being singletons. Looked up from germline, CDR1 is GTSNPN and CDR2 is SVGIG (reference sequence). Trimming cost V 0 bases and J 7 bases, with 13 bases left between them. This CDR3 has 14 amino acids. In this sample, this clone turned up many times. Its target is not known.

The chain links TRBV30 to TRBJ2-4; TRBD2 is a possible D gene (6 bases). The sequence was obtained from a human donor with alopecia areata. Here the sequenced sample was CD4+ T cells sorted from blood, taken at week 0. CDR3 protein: CAWSVLAPINIQYF. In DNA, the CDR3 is TGTGCCTGGAGTGTACTAGCTCCCATCAACATTCAGTACTTC.